This is a list of T cell receptor beta chains from one sample in a study of blood T cell repertoires in COVID-19. Generated by immunoSEQ multiplex PCR, the TCRdb table keeps only in-frame clones and is missing some. The repertoire holds over 200,000 clones, with approximately 88% as singletons. The sequenced material came from peripheral blood. The receptor set was obtained from a man aged 35-49 years with acute or convalescent COVID-19. Each CDR3 is given with its conserved first and last residue. The D gene is left open where the match is weak. Not all rows give a size; the values are once, few, many and, for expanded clones, a class.

V,D,size,J,CDR3,DNA
TRBV5-1,TRBD2,few,TRBJ2-2,CASSVRLAETGELFF,TGCGCCAGCAGCGTACGACTAGCGGAAACCGGGGAGCTGTTTTTT
TRBV27,NA,NA,TRBJ1-3,CASRGLAGDSGNTIYF,TGTGCCAGCAGGGGACTGGCAGGTGACTCTGGAAACACCATATATTTT
TRBV18,NA,NA,TRBJ2-6,CASSPTAVAGANVLTF,TGTGCCAGCTCACCGACTGCAGTCGCCGGGGCCAACGTCCTGACTTTC
TRBV28,NA,NA,TRBJ2-7,CASSLGSGWGAPYEQYF,TGTGCCAGCAGTTTAGGGTCCGGGTGGGGCGCACCCTACGAGCAGTACTTC
TRBV7-2,NA,NA,TRBJ2-1,CASSPPGLLGDEQFF,TGTGCCAGCAGCCCCCCCGGCCTCCTCGGGGATGAGCAGTTCTTC
TRBV12-3/TRBV12-4,NA,NA,TRBJ2-6,CASSSSGANVLTF,TGTGCCAGCAGTTCTTCTGGGGCCAACGTCCTGACTTTC
TRBV5-1,TRBD1,NA,TRBJ1-1,CASRGQGLAEAFF,TGCGCCAGCAGGGGACAGGGGTTGGCTGAAGCTTTCTTT
TRBV5-1,NA,NA,TRBJ2-7,CASSSTADLPYEQYF,TGCGCCAGCAGCTCGACTGCAGATCTCCCTTACGAGCAGTACTTC
TRBV11-3,TRBD2,NA,TRBJ2-5,CASSLRAGVETQYF,TGTGCCAGCAGCTTACGAGCGGGAGTTGAGACCCAGTACTTC
TRBV4-3,NA,NA,TRBJ1-1,CASSQSRENTEAFF,TGCGCCAGCAGCCAGAGTCGGGAGAACACTGAAGCTTTCTTT
TRBV19,NA,few,TRBJ1-1,CASSMNRADEAFF,TGTGCCAGTAGTATGAACAGGGCTGATGAAGCTTTCTTT
TRBV7-8,TRBD2,NA,TRBJ2-1,CASSSRLAGYTYNEQFF,TGTGCCAGCAGCTCCAGACTAGCGGGATACACTTACAATGAGCAGTTCTTC
TRBV4-2,NA,NA,TRBJ2-5,CASSQGAEKETQYF,TGTGCCAGCAGCCAAGGGGCCGAAAAAGAGACCCAGTACTTC
TRBV6-5,TRBD1,NA,TRBJ1-2,CASRETGIDGYTF,TGTGCCAGCAGGGAGACAGGGATTGATGGCTACACCTTC
TRBV7-9,NA,NA,TRBJ2-7,CASSFSSGKSYEQYF,TGTGCCAGCAGCTTCTCGTCGGGAAAATCCTACGAGCAGTACTTC
TRBV7-2,NA,NA,TRBJ1-3,CASRATAAGNTIYF,TGTGCCAGCAGGGCTACAGCGGCTGGAAACACCATATATTTT
TRBV4-2,TRBD1,NA,TRBJ2-7,CASSQDSGTDYEQYF,TGTGCCAGCAGCCAAGACTCCGGGACAGACTACGAGCAGTACTTC
TRBV2,TRBD1,NA,TRBJ1-5,CASSPGTGDNQPQHF,TGTGCCAGCAGTCCCGGGACAGGGGATAATCAGCCCCAGCATTTT
TRBV18,TRBD1,NA,TRBJ1-1,CASSYDRGGADTEAFF,TGTGCCAGCTCATATGACAGGGGCGGAGCGGACACTGAAGCTTTCTTT
TRBV2,NA,once,TRBJ2-3,CASVEADLGTDTQYF,TGTGCCAGCGTCGAGGCAGATTTAGGTACAGATACGCAGTATTTT
TRBV5-1,TRBD2,NA,TRBJ2-3,CASSLATPSGTSTDTQYF,TGCGCCAGCAGCTTAGCAACCCCTAGCGGGACTAGCACAGATACGCAGTATTTT
TRBV2,NA,NA,TRBJ2-2,CASRGLASRELFF,TGTGCCAGCAGGGGCCTAGCGTCCCGGGAGCTGTTTTTT
TRBV6-2/TRBV6-3,NA,NA,TRBJ2-6,CASSPPVSGANVLTF,TGTGCCAGCAGCCCCCCAGTTTCAGGGGCCAACGTCCTGACTTTC
TRBV7-2,NA,NA,TRBJ2-2,CASSLASGRGNTGELFF,TGTGCCAGCAGCTTAGCATCCGGCAGGGGAAACACCGGGGAGCTGTTTTTT
TRBV3-1/TRBV3-2,NA,NA,TRBJ2-6,CASSHTSGVGGANVLTF,TGTGCCAGCAGCCATACATCAGGGGTTGGTGGGGCCAACGTCCTGACTTTC
TRBV25-1,NA,NA,TRBJ1-2,CASSSRRGISGYTF,TGTGCCAGCAGTTCTAGGAGGGGAATCTCTGGCTACACCTTC
TRBV30,NA,few,TRBJ2-2,CAWSALDSNTGELFF,TGTGCCTGGAGTGCGTTGGACAGCAACACCGGGGAGCTGTTTTTT
TRBV7-8,TRBD2,once,TRBJ2-5,CASSLWFGSSGKPLQETQYF,TGTGCCAGCAGCTTATGGTTTGGGTCTAGCGGGAAGCCACTCCAAGAGACCCAGTACTTC
TRBV18,TRBD1,NA,TRBJ1-4,CASSPLSTGGVATNEKLFF,TGTGCCAGCTCACCACTCTCAACAGGGGGCGTTGCAACTAATGAAAAACTGTTTTTT
TRBV18,TRBD1,NA,TRBJ1-5,CASSPRPTGIYSNQPQHF,TGTGCCAGCTCACCACGCCCGACAGGGATTTATAGCAATCAGCCCCAGCATTTT
TRBV6-5,NA,NA,TRBJ1-1,CASSTQENTEAFF,TGTGCCAGCAGTACTCAGGAGAACACTGAAGCTTTCTTT
TRBV5-1,TRBD2,few,TRBJ2-5,CASSLGTSGQETQYF,TGCGCCAGCAGCCTCGGGACTAGCGGCCAAGAGACCCAGTACTTC
TRBV4-2,NA,once,TRBJ1-1,CASSQESTYTEAFF,TGTGCCAGCAGCCAAGAGTCGACTTACACTGAAGCTTTCTTT
TRBV15,TRBD1,NA,TRBJ1-6,CATSNRDRENSPLHF,TGTGCCACCAGCAACCGGGACAGGGAAAATTCACCCCTCCACTTT
TRBV29-1,NA,once,TRBJ2-1,CSVQEDRSYNEQFF,TGCAGCGTTCAGGAGGATCGCTCCTACAATGAGCAGTTCTTC
TRBV4-2,TRBD2,NA,TRBJ2-7,CASSLLAGVLGEQYF,TGTGCCAGCAGCTTACTAGCGGGAGTCCTGGGCGAGCAGTACTTC
TRBV9,TRBD1,NA,TRBJ2-7,CASSVGAHRQGPWDEQYF,TGTGCCAGCAGCGTAGGGGCCCATAGACAGGGTCCCTGGGACGAGCAGTACTTC
TRBV27,NA,NA,TRBJ2-1,CASTAGDDSYNEQFF,TGTGCCAGCACCGCAGGGGATGATTCCTACAATGAGCAGTTCTTC
TRBV6-6,TRBD1,NA,TRBJ2-7,CASSDRDRASYEQYF,TGTGCCAGCAGTGACCGGGACAGGGCATCCTACGAGCAGTACTTC
TRBV5-5,NA,NA,TRBJ1-1,CASFPPGEYTEAFF,TGTGCCAGCTTTCCCCCCGGGGAGTACACTGAAGCTTTCTTT
TRBV7-9,TRBD2,NA,TRBJ2-4,CASSLLSREGKNIQYF,TGTGCCAGCAGCCTGTTAAGTAGGGAGGGCAAAAACATTCAGTACTTC
TRBV5-1,NA,NA,TRBJ1-3,CASSFSGTTNSGNTIYF,TGCGCCAGCAGCTTCTCCGGGACAACCAACTCTGGAAACACCATATATTTT
TRBV5-4,TRBD2,NA,TRBJ2-7,CASSPSGLAAYEQYF,TGTGCCAGCAGCCCATCGGGACTAGCGGCCTACGAGCAGTACTTC
TRBV12-5,NA,NA,TRBJ2-3,CASGSSPSTDTQYF,TGTGCTAGTGGTTCCTCCCCGTCCACAGATACGCAGTATTTT
TRBV3-1/TRBV3-2,TRBD2,NA,TRBJ2-1,CASSQAASGSHEQFF,TGTGCCAGCAGCCAAGCGGCTAGCGGGAGCCATGAGCAGTTCTTC
TRBV10-3,NA,NA,TRBJ1-5,CAISELTGNQPQHF,TGTGCCATCAGTGAGTTAACAGGAAATCAGCCCCAGCATTTT
TRBV3-1/TRBV3-2,NA,NA,TRBJ2-7,CASSQEPGSSYEQYF,TGTGCCAGCAGCCAAGAGCCGGGAAGCTCCTACGAGCAGTACTTC
TRBV18,NA,NA,TRBJ2-7,CASRGGEEYEQYF,TGTGCCAGCAGGGGGGGCGAAGAGTACGAGCAGTACTTC
TRBV5-4,TRBD2,NA,TRBJ2-1,CASSLAGTSGRNEQFF,TGTGCCAGCAGCTTGGCAGGGACTAGCGGGAGGAATGAGCAGTTCTTC